In its sample, the clone carrying this T cell receptor beta chain is medium-sized. The starting template was genomic DNA from bulk tumor, roughly 610 ng per sample. Doctors removed several biopsies from each primary tumor during surgery, keeping them far apart. Curative surgical treatment was performed in patients who had newly diagnosed, untreated non-small cell lung cancer. The data derive from a study of immune heterogeneity within non-small cell lung tumors. The CDR3 spans 14 residues. In germline, CDR1 is MNHEY, CDR2 SVGEGT. The trim removed 2 bases at V and 7 bases at J, leaving 6 bases unmatched. TCR beta CDR3 was amplified by multiplex PCR, first round around 10 cycles, 32 V and 13 J primers. From the multiplex PCR reads, TCRdb called clonotypes with MiXCR, one entry per CDR3 protein. The table lists more than 10,000 distinct CDR3 sequences, 25% to 30% of them singletons.

The chain carries TRBV6-2 or TRBV6-3 and TRBJ2-7; TRBD2 agrees at 9 bases. This clonotype was obtained from a man between 45 and 60 years old with non-small cell lung cancer. Sequencing was performed on lung tumor tissue. The CDR3, as DNA: TGTGCCAGCAGTTACGTTCTAGCGGGAAGGGAGCAGTACTTC. Its translation is CASSYVLAGREQYF.